One T cell receptor beta chain is described in this entry. Its antigen remains unknown. The record originates from a study of identifying expanded T cells in peripheral blood. V was pared by 3 bases and J by 6 bases, with 10 bases of the junction left unmatched. The V gene's germline CDR1 is SGHTA and CDR2 FQGNSA. The CDR3 has 15 amino acids. Measured with immunoSEQ multiplex PCR; TCRdb has only the in-frame clones, and not every one. The table lists about 80,000 clones, 85% to 90% of them singletons, with 7% to 7.5% in the top ten. Study results and caveats: Across healthy donors, higher total template counts meant significantly greater roughly 2-week count variance.

The clonotype comes from a person aged 18 to 70 in good health. The V call is TRBV7-2, the J call TRBJ1-1; 7 bases align to TRBD1. Material: blood. The CDR3 spells CASSFQLQGMAEAFF. The CDR3 DNA follows: TGTGCCAGCAGCTTCCAGCTACAGGGGATGGCTGAAGCTTTCTTT.